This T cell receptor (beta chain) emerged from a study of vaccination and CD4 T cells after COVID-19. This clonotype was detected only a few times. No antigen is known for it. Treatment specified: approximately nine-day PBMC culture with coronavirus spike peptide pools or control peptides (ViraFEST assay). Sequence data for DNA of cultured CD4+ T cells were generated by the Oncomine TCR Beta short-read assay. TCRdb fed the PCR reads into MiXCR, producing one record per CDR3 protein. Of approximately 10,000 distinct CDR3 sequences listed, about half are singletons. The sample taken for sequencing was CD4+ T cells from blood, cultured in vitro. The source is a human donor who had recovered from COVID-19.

The CDR3 bases are TGTGCCAGTAGTTTACGGGTACAGGGAATGAACACTGAAGCTTTCTTT. It codes for CASSLRVQGMNTEAFF. The chain employs TRBV19 and TRBJ1-1; D possibly corresponds to TRBD1 (6 bases). V gave up 5 bases and J gave up 0 bases, with 16 bases separating them. The CDR3 sequence is 16 residues long. CDR1 is LNHDA, CDR2 SQIVND, per germline (reference sequence).